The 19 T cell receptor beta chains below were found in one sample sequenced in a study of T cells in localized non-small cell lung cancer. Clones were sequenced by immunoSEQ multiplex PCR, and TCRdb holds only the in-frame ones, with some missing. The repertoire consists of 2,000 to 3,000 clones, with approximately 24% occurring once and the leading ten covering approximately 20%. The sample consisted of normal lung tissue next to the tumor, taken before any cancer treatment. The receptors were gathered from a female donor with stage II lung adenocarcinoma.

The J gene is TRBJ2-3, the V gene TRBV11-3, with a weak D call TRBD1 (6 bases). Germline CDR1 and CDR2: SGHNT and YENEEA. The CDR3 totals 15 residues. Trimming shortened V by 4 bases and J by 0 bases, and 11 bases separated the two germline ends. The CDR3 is CASSSGTPSTDTQYF. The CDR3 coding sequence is TGTGCCAGCAGCTCCGGGACACCCAGCACAGATACGCAGTATTTT.

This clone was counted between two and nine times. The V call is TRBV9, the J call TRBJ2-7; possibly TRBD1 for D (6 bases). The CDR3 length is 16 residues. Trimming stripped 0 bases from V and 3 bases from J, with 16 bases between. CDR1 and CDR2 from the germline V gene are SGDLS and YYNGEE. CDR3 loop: CASSVGSAGAFYEQYF. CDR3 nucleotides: TGTGCCAGCAGCGTAGGCTCGGCAGGGGCGTTCTACGAGCAGTACTTC.

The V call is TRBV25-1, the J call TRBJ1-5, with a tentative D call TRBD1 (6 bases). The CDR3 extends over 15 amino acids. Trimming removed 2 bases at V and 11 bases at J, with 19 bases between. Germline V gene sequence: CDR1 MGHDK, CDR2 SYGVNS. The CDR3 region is CASSEGGASFRAQHF. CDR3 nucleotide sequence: TGTGCCAGCAGTGAAGGGGGGGCCTCCTTCAGAGCCCAGCATTTT.

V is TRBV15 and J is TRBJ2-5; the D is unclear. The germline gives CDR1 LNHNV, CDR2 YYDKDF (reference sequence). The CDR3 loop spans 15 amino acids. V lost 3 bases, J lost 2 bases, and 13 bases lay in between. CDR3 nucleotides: TGTGCCACCAGCAGTTTCCGGGCGAAGCAAGAGACCCAGTACTTC. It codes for CATSSFRAKQETQYF.

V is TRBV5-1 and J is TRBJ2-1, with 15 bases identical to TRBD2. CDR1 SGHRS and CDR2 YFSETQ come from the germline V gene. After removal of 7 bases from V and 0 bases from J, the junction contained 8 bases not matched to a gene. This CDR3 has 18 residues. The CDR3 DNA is TGCGCCAGCGTCCCGGGACTAGCGGGGGGAGGCTCCTACAATGAGCAGTTCTTC. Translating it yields CASVPGLAGGGSYNEQFF.

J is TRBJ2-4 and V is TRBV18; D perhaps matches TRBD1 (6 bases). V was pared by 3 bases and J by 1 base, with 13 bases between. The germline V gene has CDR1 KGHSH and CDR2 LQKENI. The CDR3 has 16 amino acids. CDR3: CASSPNRVGAKNIQYF. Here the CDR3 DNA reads TGTGCCAGCTCACCGAACAGGGTTGGGGCCAAAAACATTCAGTACTTC.

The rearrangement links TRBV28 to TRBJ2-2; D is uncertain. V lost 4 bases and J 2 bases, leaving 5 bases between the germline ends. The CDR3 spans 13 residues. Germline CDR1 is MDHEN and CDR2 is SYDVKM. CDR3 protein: CASSSHNTGELFF. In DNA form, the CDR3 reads TGTGCCAGCAGTTCACACAACACCGGGGAGCTGTTTTTT.

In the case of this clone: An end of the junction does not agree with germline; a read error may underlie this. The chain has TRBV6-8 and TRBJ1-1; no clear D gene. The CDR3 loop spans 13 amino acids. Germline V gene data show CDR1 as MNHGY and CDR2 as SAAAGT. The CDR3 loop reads CAISVRANTEAFF. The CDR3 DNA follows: TGTGCCATCAGTGTGAGGGCGAACACTGAAGCTTTCTTT.

The CDR3 region is CASSLETGRYYEQYF. In nucleotides, the CDR3 is TGCGCCAGCAGCTTGGAAACAGGGAGATACTACGAGCAGTACTTC. The chain carries TRBV5-1 and TRBJ2-7; D possibly corresponds to TRBD1 (6 bases). The germline V and J ends were trimmed by 0 bases and 3 bases, with 13 bases remaining between them. CDR1 is SGHRS, CDR2 YFSETQ, per germline. The CDR3 sequence is 15 residues long.

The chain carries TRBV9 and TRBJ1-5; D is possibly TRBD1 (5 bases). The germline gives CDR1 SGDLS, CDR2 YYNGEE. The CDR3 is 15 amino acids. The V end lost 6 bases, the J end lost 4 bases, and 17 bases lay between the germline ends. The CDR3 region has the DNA TGTGCCAGCACCTCGCTCAGGGACCGGAATCAGCCCCAGCATTTT. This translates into CASTSLRDRNQPQHF.

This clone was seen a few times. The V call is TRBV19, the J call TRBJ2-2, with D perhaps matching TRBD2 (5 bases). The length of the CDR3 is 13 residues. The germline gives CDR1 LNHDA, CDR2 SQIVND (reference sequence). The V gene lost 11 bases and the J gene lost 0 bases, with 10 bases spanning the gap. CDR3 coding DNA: TGTGCCGGGGAGAATGCGAACACCGGGGAGCTGTTTTTT. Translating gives CAGENANTGELFF. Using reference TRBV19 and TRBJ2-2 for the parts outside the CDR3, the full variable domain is DGGITQSPKYLFRKEGQNVTLSCEQNLNHDAMYWYRQDPGQGLRLIYYSQIVNDFQKGDIAEGYSVSREKKESFPLTVTSAQKNPTAFYLCAGENANTGELFFGEGSRLTVL.

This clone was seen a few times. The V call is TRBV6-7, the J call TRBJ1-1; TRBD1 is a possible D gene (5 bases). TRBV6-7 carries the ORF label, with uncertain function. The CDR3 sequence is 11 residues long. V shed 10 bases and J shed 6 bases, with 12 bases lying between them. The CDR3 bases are TGTGCCATCTCCCAGGGCTCTGAAGCTTTCTTT. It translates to CAISQGSEAFF.

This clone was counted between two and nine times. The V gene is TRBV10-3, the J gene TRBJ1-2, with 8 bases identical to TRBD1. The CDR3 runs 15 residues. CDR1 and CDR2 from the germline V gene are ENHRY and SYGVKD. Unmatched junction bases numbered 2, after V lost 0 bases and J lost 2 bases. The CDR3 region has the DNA TGTGCCATCAGTGAGTCCCGACAGGGGAACTATGGCTACACCTTC. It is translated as CAISESRQGNYGYTF.

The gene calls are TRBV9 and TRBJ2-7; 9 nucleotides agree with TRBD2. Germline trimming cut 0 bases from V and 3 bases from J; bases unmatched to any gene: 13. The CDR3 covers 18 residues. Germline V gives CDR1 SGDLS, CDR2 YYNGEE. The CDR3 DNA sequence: TGTGCCAGCAGCGTAGGGGAGCGGGGGGCCGTTCCTATCTACGAGCAGTACTTC. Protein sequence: CASSVGERGAVPIYEQYF. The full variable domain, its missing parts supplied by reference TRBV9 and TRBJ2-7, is DSGVTQTPKHLITATGQRVTLRCSPRSGDLSVYWYQQSLDQGLQFLIQYYNGEERAKGNILERFSAQQFPDLHSELNLSSLELGDSALYFCASSVGERGAVPIYEQYFGPGTRLTVT.

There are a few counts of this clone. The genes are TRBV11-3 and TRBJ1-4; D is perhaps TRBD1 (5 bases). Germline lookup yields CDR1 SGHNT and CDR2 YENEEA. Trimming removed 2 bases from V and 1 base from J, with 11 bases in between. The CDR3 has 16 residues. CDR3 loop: CASSLWDGGTNEKLFF. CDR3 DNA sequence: TGTGCCAGCAGCTTATGGGACGGCGGAACTAATGAAAAACTGTTTTTT.

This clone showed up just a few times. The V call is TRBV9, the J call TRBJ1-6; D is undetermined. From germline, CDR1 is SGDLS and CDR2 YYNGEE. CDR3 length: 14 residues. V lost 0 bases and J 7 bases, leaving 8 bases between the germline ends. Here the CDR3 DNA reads TGTGCCAGCAGCGTAGCTGACGGGAATTCACCCCTCCACTTT. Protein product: CASSVADGNSPLHF.

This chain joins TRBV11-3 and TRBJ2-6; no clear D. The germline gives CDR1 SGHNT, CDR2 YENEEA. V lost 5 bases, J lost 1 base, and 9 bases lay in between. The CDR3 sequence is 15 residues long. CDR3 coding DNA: TGTGCCAGCAGCCGAGACCAGTCTGGGGCCAACGTCCTGACTTTC. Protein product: CASSRDQSGANVLTF.

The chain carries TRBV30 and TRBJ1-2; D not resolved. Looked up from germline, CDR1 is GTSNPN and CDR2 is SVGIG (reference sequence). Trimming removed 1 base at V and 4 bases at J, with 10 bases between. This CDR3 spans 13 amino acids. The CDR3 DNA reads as TGTGCCTGGAGTGATCGCATGATCTATGGCTACACCTTC. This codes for CAWSDRMIYGYTF.

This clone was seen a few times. The DNA of the CDR3 is TGTGCCAGCAGCGTAGGGTTGGATCGGGGGGCGGAAAATGAGCAGTTCTTC. Its translation is CASSVGLDRGAENEQFF. The chain is built from TRBV9 and TRBJ2-1, with TRBD2 as a possible D gene (7 bases). V lost 0 bases to trimming and J lost 7 bases, with 20 bases between them. CDR1 and CDR2 (germline): SGDLS, YYNGEE. This CDR3 region has 17 residues.